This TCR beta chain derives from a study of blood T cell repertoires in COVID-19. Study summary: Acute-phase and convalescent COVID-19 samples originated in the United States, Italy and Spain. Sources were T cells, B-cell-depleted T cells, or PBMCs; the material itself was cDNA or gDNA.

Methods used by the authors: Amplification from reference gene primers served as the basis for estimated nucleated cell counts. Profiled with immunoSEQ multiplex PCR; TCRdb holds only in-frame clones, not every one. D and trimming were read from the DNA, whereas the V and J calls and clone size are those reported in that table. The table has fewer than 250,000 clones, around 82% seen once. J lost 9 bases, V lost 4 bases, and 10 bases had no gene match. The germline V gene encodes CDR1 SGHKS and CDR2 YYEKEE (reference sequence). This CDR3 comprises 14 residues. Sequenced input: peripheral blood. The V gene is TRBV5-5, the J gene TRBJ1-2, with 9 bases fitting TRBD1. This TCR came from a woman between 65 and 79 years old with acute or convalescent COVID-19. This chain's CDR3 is CASSPGTGLTRYTF. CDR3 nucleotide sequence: TGTGCCAGCAGCCCCGGGACAGGGCTAACGCGCTACACCTTC.